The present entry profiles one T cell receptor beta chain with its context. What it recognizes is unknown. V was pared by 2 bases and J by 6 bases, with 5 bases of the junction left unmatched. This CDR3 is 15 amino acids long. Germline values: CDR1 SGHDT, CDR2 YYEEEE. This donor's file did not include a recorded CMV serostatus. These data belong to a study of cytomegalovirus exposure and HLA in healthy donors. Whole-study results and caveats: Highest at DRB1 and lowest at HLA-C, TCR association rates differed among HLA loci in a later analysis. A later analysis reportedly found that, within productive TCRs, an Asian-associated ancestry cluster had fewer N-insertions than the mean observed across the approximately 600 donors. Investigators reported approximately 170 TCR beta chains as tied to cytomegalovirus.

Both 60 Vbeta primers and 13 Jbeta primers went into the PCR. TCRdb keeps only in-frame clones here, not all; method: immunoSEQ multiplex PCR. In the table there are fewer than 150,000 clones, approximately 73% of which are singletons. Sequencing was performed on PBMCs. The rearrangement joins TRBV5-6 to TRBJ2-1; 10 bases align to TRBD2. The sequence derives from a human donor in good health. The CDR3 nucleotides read TGTGCCAGCAGCTTAATGGGACTAGCGTTCAATGAGCAGTTCTTC. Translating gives CASSLMGLAFNEQFF.